This T cell receptor beta chain was profiled in a study of cytomegalovirus exposure and HLA in healthy donors. General study results and limits: Donor immune exposure was known only as CMV serostatus. Likely technical artifact: a cluster of highly shared sequence variants.

On this clone itself: Its antigen is unknown.

Looked up from germline, CDR1 is DFQATT and CDR2 is SNEGSKA (reference sequence). V was clipped by 3 bases and J by 4 bases, with 3 bases between them. The CDR3 covers 11 residues. PCR employed 60 Vbeta and 13 Jbeta primers. TCRdb keeps only in-frame clones here, not all; method: immunoSEQ multiplex PCR. The sample yields 150,000 or so clones, approximately 78% seen once. The origin of this receptor is a woman aged 18-29 years in good health and CMV-seronegative. The sample was PBMCs. This chain links TRBV20-1 with TRBJ2-2; D is unresolved. CDR3 sequence (DNA): TGCAGTGCTAGGCGCACCGGGGAGCTGTTTTTT. The encoded protein is CSARRTGELFF.